The T cell receptor beta chain under discussion was sequenced for a study of CD8 T cells in Susac syndrome. Trimming shortened V by 0 bases and J by 5 bases, and 14 bases separated the two germline ends. CDR1 and CDR2 from the germline V gene are LGHNA and YNFKEQ. This CDR3 has 15 residues. TCR beta sequences were obtained from blood CD8+ and CD4+ T cells. Healthy donors served as the controls. They were matched for age and sex. Negative isolation yielded CD4+ and CD8+ T cells, and FACS enriched TEMRA cells. RNA totalling roughly 0.45 to 1 ug underwent reverse transcription with random hexamers. TCRdb recomputed calls from the immunoSEQ multiplex PCR reads with MiXCR, one row per CDR3 protein. The sample comprises some 120,000 distinct CDR3 sequences, more than 90% of which are singletons, and around 0.12% rests with the top ten. Broader study findings: The TCR sequencing and HLA analysis in the study involved a relatively small number of individuals, as the study acknowledged.

Turning to this clonotype: What it binds is unknown.

The V call is TRBV4-2, the J call TRBJ2-7; tentatively, D is TRBD1 (5 bases). The specimen was CD4+ T cells from PBMCs. The sequence was collected from a human donor in good health. The DNA for the CDR3 is TGTGCCAGCAGCCAAGAGGGGCAGGGCTACCACGAGCAGTACTTC. It specifies CASSQEGQGYHEQYF.